These 11 T cell receptor beta chains were all obtained from the same sample, sequenced in a study of cytomegalovirus exposure and HLA in healthy donors. 60 Vbeta and 13 Jbeta primers were used in PCR. Assay used: immunoSEQ multiplex PCR; TCRdb lists only in-frame clones, some missing. This table has 180,000 or so clones, roughly four fifths appearing once. Sample: PBMCs. The receptors were gathered from a man between 18 and 35 years old in good health and CMV-seronegative.

CDR3 DNA: TGCAGCGTTGATATTAGCTCGGGCGGGGAGCTGTTTTTT. Translating it yields CSVDISSGGELFF. The rearrangement uses TRBV29-1 and TRBJ2-2; D uncertain. V was shortened by 3 bases and J by 7 bases, with 12 bases between the two germline ends. This CDR3 region has 13 residues. Germline V gives CDR1 SQVTM, CDR2 ANQGSEA.

This clone was seen a handful of times. The chain is built from TRBV15 and TRBJ2-7, with D tentatively TRBD1 (5 bases). V was shortened by 3 bases and J by 0 bases, with 9 bases between the two germline ends. The length of the CDR3 is 14 residues. Per the germline V gene, CDR1 is LNHNV and CDR2 is YYDKDF (reference sequence). The CDR3, as DNA: TGTGCCACCAGCAGTTTCAGGGACTCCTACGAGCAGTACTTC. This encodes CATSSFRDSYEQYF. Complete variable domain (other parts from reference TRBV15 and TRBJ2-7): DAMVIQNPRYQVTQFGKPVTLSCSQTLNHNVMYWYQQKSSQAPKLLFHYYDKDFNNEADTPDNFQSRRPNTSFCFLDIRSPGLGDTAMYLCATSSFRDSYEQYFGPGTRLTVT.

Comment on this clone: A junction boundary mismatches the germline segment, possibly from a read error. The chain recombines TRBV7-7 with TRBJ2-5, with TRBD2 matching over 11 bases. The CDR3 sequence is 17 residues long. CDR1 is SSHAT and CDR2 is FNYEAQ in the germline V gene (reference sequence). For the CDR3, the DNA is TGTGCTAGCAGCTTGGGACTAGCGGCCTCCACTCAAGAGACCCAGTACTTC. It translates to CASSLGLAASTQETQYF.

The rearrangement joins TRBV19 to TRBJ2-2; 7 bases agree with TRBD1. The ends lost 6 bases at V and 5 bases at J; junction bases unmatched: 9. Germline loops: CDR1 LNHDA, CDR2 SQIVND (reference sequence). This CDR3 spans 15 amino acids. The CDR3 DNA sequence: TGTGCCAGTAGCCTAAGGGGCAGGGGGACCGGGGAGCTGTTTTTT. This translates into CASSLRGRGTGELFF.

The genes are TRBV25-1 and TRBJ2-5; D is undetermined. V lost 8 bases and J lost 0, with 10 bases in between. Per the germline V gene, CDR1 is MGHDK and CDR2 is SYGVNS. The CDR3 covers 13 residues. The chain's CDR3 is CASEPPHQETQYF. Written as DNA, the CDR3 is TGTGCCAGCGAGCCCCCTCACCAAGAGACCCAGTACTTC.

This clone has a handful of counts. For the CDR3, the DNA is TGTGCCAGCAGCGTGACAGGATCCGCAACTAATGAAAAACTGTTTTTT. This translates into CASSVTGSATNEKLFF. The rearrangement uses TRBV11-2 and TRBJ1-4, with a weak D call TRBD1 (6 bases). Germline V gene sequence: CDR1 SGHAT, CDR2 FQNNGV. V lost 5 bases, J lost 0 bases, and 13 bases lay in between. This CDR3 is built from 16 residues.

The V call is TRBV6-1, the J call TRBJ2-7; TRBD2 is a possible D gene (5 bases). Germline V gives CDR1 MNHNS, CDR2 SASEGT. The CDR3 loop spans 12 amino acids. Trimming left V 8 bases short and J 3 bases short, with 11 bases between. CDR3 region: CASSRDFYEQYF. In DNA form, the CDR3 reads TGTGCCAGCTCGAGGGATTTCTACGAGCAGTACTTC.

The gene calls are TRBV15 and TRBJ2-3; no firm D call. CDR1 and CDR2 (germline): LNHNV, YYDKDF (reference sequence). CDR3 length equals 15 residues. Trimming stripped 1 base from V and 2 bases from J, with 10 bases between. CDR3 loop: CATSRAGRFTDTQYF. In nucleotides, the CDR3 is TGTGCCACCAGCAGAGCTGGCAGATTCACAGATACGCAGTATTTT.

The CDR3 nucleotides read TGCGCCAGCAGTGAGTCGCGGGCAAGTACCGGGGAGCTGTTTTTT. Translation: CASSESRASTGELFF. The V and J genes are TRBV10-2 and TRBJ2-2; D is perhaps TRBD2 (5 bases). The CDR3 loop spans 15 amino acids. Per germline, CDR1 WSHSY and CDR2 SAAADI. V shed 0 bases and J shed 5 bases, with 10 bases lying between them.

The chain employs TRBV7-3 and TRBJ2-1; TRBD2 matches 9 bases. This CDR3 region has 15 residues. Germline V gives CDR1 SGHTA, CDR2 FQGTGA. The V gene end was trimmed by 3 bases and the J gene end by 4 bases; junction bases not matched to a gene: 4. The CDR3 reads CASSLHSGGYNEQFF. The CDR3 region has the DNA TGTGCCAGCAGCTTGCATAGCGGGGGTTACAATGAGCAGTTCTTC. Looking up the rest from reference TRBV7-3 and TRBJ2-1 gives the full variable domain: GAGVSQTPSNKVTEKGKYVELRCDPISGHTALYWYRQSLGQGPEFLIYFQGTGAADDSGLPNDRFFAVRPEGSVSTLKIQRTERGDSAVYLCASSLHSGGYNEQFFGPGTRLTVL.

The V call is TRBV15, the J call TRBJ2-3, with 7 bases aligning to TRBD2. The germline V gene encodes CDR1 LNHNV and CDR2 YYDKDF (reference sequence). The CDR3 contains 12 residues. Unmatched junction bases numbered 7, after V lost 5 bases and J lost 11 bases. CDR3 region: CATSGREGLQYF. The CDR3 nucleotides are TGTGCCACCAGCGGTAGGGAGGGATTGCAGTATTTT.